This T cell receptor beta chain was retrieved from a study of pediatric ulcerative colitis. Method: immunoSEQ multiplex PCR; TCRdb's copy keeps in-frame clones and lacks some. In the table there are approximately 30,000 clones, roughly 78% of which are singletons. Per germline, CDR1 ENHRY and CDR2 SYGVKD. Trimming stripped 7 bases from V and 1 base from J, with 13 bases between. This CDR3 region has 14 residues. The receptor was derived from a boy under 18 with severe ulcerative colitis. The rearrangement uses TRBV10-3 and TRBJ1-2; D gene ambiguous. The sequenced material came from blood. The CDR3 DNA reads TGTGCCATCAAAAACGTGGACGGTAACTATGGCTACACCTTC. Translating it yields CAIKNVDGNYGYTF.